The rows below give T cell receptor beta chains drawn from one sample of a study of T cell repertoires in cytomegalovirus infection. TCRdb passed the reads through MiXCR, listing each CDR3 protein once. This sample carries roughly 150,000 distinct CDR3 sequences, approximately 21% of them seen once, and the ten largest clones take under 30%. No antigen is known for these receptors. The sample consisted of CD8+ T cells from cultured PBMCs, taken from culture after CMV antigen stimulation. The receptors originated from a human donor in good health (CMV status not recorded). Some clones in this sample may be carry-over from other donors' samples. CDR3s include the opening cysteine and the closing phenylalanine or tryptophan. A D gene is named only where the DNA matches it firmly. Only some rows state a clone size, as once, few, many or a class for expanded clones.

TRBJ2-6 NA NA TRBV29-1 CSVEDLQIGANVLTF TGCAGCGTTGAAGATCTCCAGATTGGGGCCAACGTCCTGACTTTC
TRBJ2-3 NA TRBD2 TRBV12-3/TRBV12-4 CASSLSGVTDTQYF TGTGCCAGCAGTCTTAGCGGGGTCACAGATACGCAGTATTTT
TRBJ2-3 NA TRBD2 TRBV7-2 CASSFSWASGGVTDTQYF TGTGCCAGCAGCTTTAGTTGGGCTAGCGGGGGGGTCACAGATACGCAGTATTTT
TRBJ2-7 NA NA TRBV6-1 CASSGGVRNPTYEQYF TGTGCCAGCAGTGGCGGCGTGAGGAACCCCACCTACGAGCAGTACTTC
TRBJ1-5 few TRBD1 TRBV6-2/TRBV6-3 CASGTGGTYQPQHF TGTGCCAGCGGAACAGGGGGCACATATCAGCCCCAGCATTTT
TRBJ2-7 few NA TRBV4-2 CASSQDGEVRWNEQYF TGTGCCAGCAGCCAAGATGGAGAGGTAAGGTGGAACGAGCAGTACTTC
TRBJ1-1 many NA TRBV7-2 CASSPGLLDPTEAFF TGTGCCAGCAGCCCGGGTTTGTTGGACCCAACTGAAGCTTTCTTT
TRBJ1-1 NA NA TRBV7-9 CASSLVAGSTEAFF TGTGCCAGCAGCTTAGTGGCAGGGTCGACTGAAGCTTTCTTT
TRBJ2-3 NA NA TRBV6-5 CASSYAGTDTQYF TGTGCCAGCAGTTACGCGGGCACAGATACGCAGTATTTT
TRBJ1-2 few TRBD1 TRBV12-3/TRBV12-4 CASSPVDRPFNYGYTF TGTGCCAGCAGTCCCGTGGACAGGCCTTTTAACTATGGCTACACCTTC
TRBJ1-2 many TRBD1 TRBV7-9 CASSPGTVYGYTF TGTGCCAGCAGCCCCGGGACAGTCTATGGCTACACCTTC
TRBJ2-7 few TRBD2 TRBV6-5 CASRALRGGPLHEQYF TGTGCCAGCAGGGCCCTTCGGGGGGGCCCCCTCCACGAGCAGTACTTC
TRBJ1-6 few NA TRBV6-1 CAFATGPNSPLHF TGTGCCTTTGCTACGGGGCCCAATTCACCCCTCCACTTT
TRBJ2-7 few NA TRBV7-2 CASGVTGIDSYEQYF TGTGCCAGCGGAGTCACGGGGATTGACTCCTACGAGCAGTACTTC
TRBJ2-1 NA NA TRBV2 CARMGVGDGYNEQFF TGTGCCAGGATGGGTGTCGGGGATGGATACAATGAGCAGTTCTTC
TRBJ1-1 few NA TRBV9 CASSVEGQQNTEAFF TGTGCCAGCAGCGTAGAGGGACAACAGAACACTGAAGCTTTCTTT
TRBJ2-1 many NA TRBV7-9 CASRAPGPPGNEQFF TGTGCCAGCCGCGCCCCGGGGCCACCCGGGAATGAGCAGTTCTTC
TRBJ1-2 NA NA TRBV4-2 CASSQEFREYALYGYTF TGTGCCAGCAGCCAAGAATTTCGGGAGTACGCCCTCTATGGCTACACCTTC
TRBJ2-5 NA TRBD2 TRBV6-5 CASSYSPGGVTETQYF TGTGCCAGCAGTTACTCCCCGGGGGGGGTGACCGAGACCCAGTACTTC
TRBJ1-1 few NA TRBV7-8 CASSLGGQAEAFF TGTGCCAGCAGCTTAGGGGGGCAGGCTGAAGCTTTCTTT
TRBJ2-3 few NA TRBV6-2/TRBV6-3 CASSYLGRTDTQYF TGTGCCAGCAGTTACCTGGGACGGACAGATACGCAGTATTTT
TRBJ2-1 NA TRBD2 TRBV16 CASSLLMRGANNEQFF TGTGCCAGCAGCCTCTTAATGCGGGGGGCCAACAATGAGCAGTTCTTC
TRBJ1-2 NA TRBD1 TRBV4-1 CASSQETGNYGYTF TGCGCCAGCAGCCAAGAGACAGGGAACTATGGCTACACCTTC
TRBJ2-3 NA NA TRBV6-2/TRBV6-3 CASLERGLSTDTQYF TGTGCCAGCCTGGAGAGGGGATTAAGCACAGATACGCAGTATTTT
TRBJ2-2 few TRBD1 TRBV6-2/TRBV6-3 CASWGWDRFHSVRDTGELFF TGTGCCAGCTGGGGCTGGGACAGGTTCCATTCTGTTCGGGACACCGGGGAGCTGTTTTTT
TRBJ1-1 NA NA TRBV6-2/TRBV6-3 CASSYRDILMNTEAFF TGTGCCAGCAGTTACCGGGACATTCTCATGAACACTGAAGCTTTCTTT
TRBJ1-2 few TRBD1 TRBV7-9 CASRRPGGGNYGYTF TGTGCCAGCAGGCGCCCAGGGGGCGGCAACTATGGCTACACCTTC
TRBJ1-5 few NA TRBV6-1 CASRARGGSNQPQHF TGTGCCAGCAGGGCCCGGGGGGGCAGCAATCAGCCCCAGCATTTT
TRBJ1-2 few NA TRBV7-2 CASSLIGRGGYTF TGTGCCAGCAGCTTAATTGGGCGGGGTGGCTACACCTTC
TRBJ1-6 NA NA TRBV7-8 CASSLAYLSKNSPLHF TGTGCCAGCAGCTTAGCGTATTTATCGAAGAATTCACCCCTCCACTTT
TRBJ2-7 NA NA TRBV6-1 CASRLIGAESSEQYF TGTGCCAGCCGTTTAATAGGTGCAGAATCATCCGAGCAGTACTTC
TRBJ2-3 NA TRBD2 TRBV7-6 CASSLNPLAGAASTDTQYF TGTGCCAGCAGTCTAAACCCTCTAGCGGGGGCGGCAAGTACAGATACGCAGTATTTT
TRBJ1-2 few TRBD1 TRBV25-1 CASRGSVGQGAKYNYGYTF TGTGCCAGCAGGGGGAGTGTAGGACAGGGGGCTAAATATAACTATGGCTACACCTTC
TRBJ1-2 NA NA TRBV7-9 CASSRGGVNYGYTF TGTGCCAGCAGCCGCGGGGGGGTGAACTATGGCTACACCTTC
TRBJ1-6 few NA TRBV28 CASSWQMVGPLHF TGTGCCAGCAGTTGGCAAATGGTTGGGCCCCTCCACTTT
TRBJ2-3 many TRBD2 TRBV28 CASSELAGGAYPTDTQYF TGTGCCAGCAGTGAGCTAGCGGGGGGGGCCTACCCCACAGATACGCAGTATTTT
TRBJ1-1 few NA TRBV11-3 CASSLSVSTEAFF TGTGCCAGCAGCTTATCCGTCTCCACTGAAGCTTTCTTT
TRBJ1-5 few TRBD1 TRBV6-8 CASRPGTGGNQPQHF TGTGCCAGCAGGCCTGGGACAGGGGGCAATCAGCCCCAGCATTTT
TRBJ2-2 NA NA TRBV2 CASRTPGTQNTGELFF TGTGCCAGCAGGACACCCGGGACACAGAACACCGGGGAGCTGTTTTTT
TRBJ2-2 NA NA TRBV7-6 CASSLGSITYTGELFF TGTGCCAGCAGCTTAGGATCAATCACATACACCGGGGAGCTGTTTTTT
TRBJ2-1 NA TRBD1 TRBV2 CASRAGTEYNEQFF TGTGCCAGCAGAGCCGGGACAGAGTACAATGAGCAGTTCTTC
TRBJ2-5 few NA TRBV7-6 CASSPWAGATETQYF TGTGCCAGCAGCCCATGGGCAGGGGCTACGGAGACCCAGTACTTC
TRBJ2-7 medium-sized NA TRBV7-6 CASSLVNFPEQYF TGTGCCAGCAGCTTAGTAAATTTCCCCGAGCAGTACTTC
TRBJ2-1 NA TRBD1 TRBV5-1 CASSVVVRDRGSNEQFF TGCGCCAGCAGCGTTGTAGTAAGGGACAGGGGATCCAATGAGCAGTTCTTC
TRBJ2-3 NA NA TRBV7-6 CASSLGVAATDTQYF TGTGCCAGCAGCTTAGGAGTTGCGGCCACAGATACGCAGTATTTT
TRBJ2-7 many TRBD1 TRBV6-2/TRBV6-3 CASSYSGTAYEQYF TGTGCCAGCAGTTACTCGGGGACAGCCTACGAGCAGTACTTC
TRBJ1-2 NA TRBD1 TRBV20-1 CSARNPRDRPSNYGYTF TGCAGTGCTAGAAACCCTCGGGACAGGCCTTCTAACTATGGCTACACCTTC
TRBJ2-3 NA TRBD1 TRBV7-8 CASSLAAGGIADTQYF TGTGCCAGCAGCTTAGCCGCAGGGGGCATAGCAGATACGCAGTATTTT